The TCR beta chain described here comes from a study of blood T cells in healthy people across ages. Study results and caveats: A strong correlation between TCR beta diversity and naive T cell percentage was seen.

Every sample had a minimum of 6 million PBMCs isolated. Regarding this clonotype: Its specificity is unknown.

The CDR3 has 20 residues. J gave up 8 bases and V 4 bases, and 21 bases lay outside the gene matches. Germline CDR1 is SGHRS and CDR2 is YFSETQ. With a J-beta primer mix and a sample-barcoded 5' primer, a second PCR ran 7 to 11 cycles. TCRdb fed the 5' RACE reads into MiXCR, producing one record per CDR3 protein. The repertoire holds about 400,000 distinct CDR3 sequences, with 45% to 60% as singletons. The sequence came from a man aged 60-69 years in good health. The chain couples TRBV5-1 to TRBJ2-1, with 13 bases that match TRBD2. Sequenced: blood. The CDR3 loop is CASSPRTGGWTSGSPYEQFF. CDR3 sequence (DNA): TGCGCCAGCAGCCCCCGGACAGGGGGCTGGACTAGCGGGAGTCCCTATGAGCAGTTCTTC. The full variable domain, completed using reference TRBV5-1 and TRBJ2-1, is KAGVTQTPRYLIKTRGQQVTLSCSPISGHRSVSWYQQTPGQGLQFLFEYFSETQRNKGNFPGRFSGRQFSNSRSEMNVSTLELGDSALYLCASSPRTGGWTSGSPYEQFFGPGTRLTVL.